This TCR beta chain was found in a study of beta chain features in type 1 diabetes. cDNA synthesis used the whole RNA isolate, giving expressed TCRB sequences. The assay was immunoSEQ multiplex PCR, and TCRdb's table has in-frame clones only and misses some. The sample comprises around 140,000 clones, roughly 10% of which are singletons, and around 0.7% rests with the top ten. Regarding this clone: Its antigen is undetermined.

The CDR3 length is 15 residues. CDR1 and CDR2 (germline): SGHVS, FNYEAQ. Trimming removed 5 bases from V and 2 bases from J, with 13 bases in between. Overall study findings and caveats: TCRB CDR3 length was moderately but significantly reduced in all four CD4+ subsets of Type 1 diabetes patients.

The origin of this receptor is a man younger than 45 with type 1 diabetes. The chain couples TRBV7-6 to TRBJ1-5; no clear D gene. Sample: central memory CD4+ T cells from blood. CDR3 nucleotides: TGTGCCAGCAGCCCCCGGCCCGAGGGCAATCAGCCCCAGCATTTT. Amino acids: CASSPRPEGNQPQHF.